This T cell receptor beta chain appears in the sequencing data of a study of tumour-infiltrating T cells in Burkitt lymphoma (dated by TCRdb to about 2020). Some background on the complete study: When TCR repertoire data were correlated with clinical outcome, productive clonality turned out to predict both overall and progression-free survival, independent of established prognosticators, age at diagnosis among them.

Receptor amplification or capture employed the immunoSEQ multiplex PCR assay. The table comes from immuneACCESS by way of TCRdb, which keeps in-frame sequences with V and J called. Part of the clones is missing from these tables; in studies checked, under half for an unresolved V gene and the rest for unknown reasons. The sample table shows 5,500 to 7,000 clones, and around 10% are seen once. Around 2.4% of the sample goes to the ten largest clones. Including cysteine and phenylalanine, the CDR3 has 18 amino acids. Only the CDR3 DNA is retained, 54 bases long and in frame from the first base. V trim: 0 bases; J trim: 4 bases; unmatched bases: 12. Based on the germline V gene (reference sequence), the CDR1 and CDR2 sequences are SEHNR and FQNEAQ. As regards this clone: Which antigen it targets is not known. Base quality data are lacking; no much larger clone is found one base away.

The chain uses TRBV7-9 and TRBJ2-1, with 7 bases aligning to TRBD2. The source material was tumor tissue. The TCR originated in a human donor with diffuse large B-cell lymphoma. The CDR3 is CASSLAPRWAGEYNEQFF. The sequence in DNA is TGTGCCAGCAGCTTAGCCCCCCGCTGGGCGGGGGAGTACAATGAGCAGTTCTTC.